This T cell receptor beta chain was obtained from a study of cytomegalovirus exposure and HLA in healthy donors. Regarding the study as a whole: Among CMV-associated TCR beta chains, most appeared HLA-restricted in a later analysis.

This CDR3 spans 19 amino acids. From germline, CDR1 is SGHRS and CDR2 YFSETQ. V shed 0 bases and J 3 bases; nucleotides not matched to a gene: 11. As concerns this clone: Antigen specificity is unknown.

The PCR made use of 60 Vbeta and 13 Jbeta primers. Sequencing used immunoSEQ multiplex PCR; TCRdb keeps in-frame clones, though not all of them. The sample holds about 160,000 clones, 65% to 90% seen once. This chain uses TRBV5-1 with TRBJ2-2; TRBD2 aligns across 10 bases. The sequence derives from a woman aged 18-35 years in good health and CMV-seronegative. Input material: PBMCs. For the CDR3, the DNA is TGCGCCAGCAGCTTGGCAGGGGGGCTCCTAGCGGGAGACACCGGGGAGCTGTTTTTT. It is translated as CASSLAGGLLAGDTGELFF.